The rows below give T cell receptor beta chains drawn from one sample of a study of graft-versus-host responses after intestinal transplantation. Their antigen targets remain unknown. TCRdb's table, derived via immunoSEQ multiplex PCR, lists solely in-frame clones and lacks some. The table has around 100,000 clones, over 75% seen once; the top ten hold around 0.86%. The sequencing here drew on unstimulated CD4+ T cells sorted from spleen or lymph node cells, taken before transplant. Receptors originate from a human donor who was the organ donor for an intestinal transplant. Both conserved end residues are part of each CDR3. D genes are given only for firm matches. Expanded clones get a size class; other rows say once, few or many, or leave the size out.

CDR3nt: TGCGCCAGCAGCTTGGATGGTGGACAGGGAAACACCATATATTTT; CDR3aa: CASSLDGGQGNTIYF; v_gene: TRBV5-1; j_gene: TRBJ1-3; d_gene: .; abundance: once
CDR3nt: TGTGCCAGCAGTTTATCCTGGCAGGGGTCGGTGGGCTACACCTTC; CDR3aa: CASSLSWQGSVGYTF; v_gene: TRBV28; j_gene: TRBJ1-2; d_gene: .; abundance: .
CDR3nt: TGTGCCTGGAGTGGGGGGCACCCGGGACAGCACTTCCTGCCCCTCCACTTT; CDR3aa: CAWSGGHPGQHFLPLHF; v_gene: TRBV30; j_gene: TRBJ1-6; d_gene: TRBD1; abundance: .
CDR3nt: TGTGCCAGCAGCCCAACGGACAGGGGAAACTATGGCTACACCTTC; CDR3aa: CASSPTDRGNYGYTF; v_gene: TRBV2; j_gene: TRBJ1-2; d_gene: TRBD1; abundance: .
CDR3nt: TGCAGCGCCGCTGCGGTGGCAAGGGGATATGAAAAACTGTTTTTT; CDR3aa: CSAAAVARGYEKLFF; v_gene: TRBV29-1; j_gene: TRBJ1-4; d_gene: .; abundance: .
CDR3nt: TGTGCCAGCAGCCCCTGGGCCAACACCGGGGAGCTGTTTTTT; CDR3aa: CASSPWANTGELFF; v_gene: TRBV7-9; j_gene: TRBJ2-2; d_gene: .; abundance: .
CDR3nt: TGTGCCAGCAGACCTGGGGGGCTCTTCGGAAACACCATATATTTT; CDR3aa: CASRPGGLFGNTIYF; v_gene: TRBV6-6; j_gene: TRBJ1-3; d_gene: .; abundance: .
CDR3nt: TGTGCCAGCAGCGTAGTGTCAGGGGCGCAAGAGACCCAGTACTTC; CDR3aa: CASSVVSGAQETQYF; v_gene: TRBV9; j_gene: TRBJ2-5; d_gene: .; abundance: .
CDR3nt: TGTGCCAGCAGCTCAGGGGAGGGGATGAACACTGAAGCTTTCTTT; CDR3aa: CASSSGEGMNTEAFF; v_gene: TRBV5-5; j_gene: TRBJ1-1; d_gene: .; abundance: .
CDR3nt: TGTGCCAGCAGCCCTACAGGGAGCTCTGGAAACACCATATATTTT; CDR3aa: CASSPTGSSGNTIYF; v_gene: TRBV4-2; j_gene: TRBJ1-3; d_gene: .; abundance: .
CDR3nt: TGTGCCAGCAGTGAGACAGGGTTATATGGCTACACCTTC; CDR3aa: CASSETGLYGYTF; v_gene: TRBV6-4; j_gene: TRBJ1-2; d_gene: TRBD1; abundance: .
CDR3nt: TGTGCCAGCAGTTCATCGCCGGGGGTATCGAAAAGACTGTTTTTT; CDR3aa: CASSSSPGVSKRLFF; v_gene: TRBV6-5; j_gene: TRBJ1-4; d_gene: .; abundance: .
CDR3nt: TGTGCCAGTAGTATCTCTAGCGGGGGCACAGATACGCAGTATTTT; CDR3aa: CASSISSGGTDTQYF; v_gene: TRBV19; j_gene: TRBJ2-3; d_gene: TRBD2; abundance: .
CDR3nt: TGTGCCAGCAGTCCGGAGGGGGCCGGCAATCAGCCCCAGCATTTT; CDR3aa: CASSPEGAGNQPQHF; v_gene: TRBV28; j_gene: TRBJ1-5; d_gene: TRBD1; abundance: .
CDR3nt: TGTGCCAGCAGCCCGGACAGGATAAGTATGAACACTGAAGCTTTCTTT; CDR3aa: CASSPDRISMNTEAFF; v_gene: TRBV5-6; j_gene: TRBJ1-1; d_gene: TRBD1; abundance: .
CDR3nt: TGCGCCAGCAGCTCGCTAGGGTCGGGTAGCGCAGATACGCAGTATTTT; CDR3aa: CASSSLGSGSADTQYF; v_gene: TRBV5-1; j_gene: TRBJ2-3; d_gene: .; abundance: .
CDR3nt: TGTGCCAGCAGTCGGGGGGGTTCGAGGGAGCAGTACTTC; CDR3aa: CASSRGGSREQYF; v_gene: TRBV6-1; j_gene: TRBJ2-7; d_gene: TRBD2; abundance: .
CDR3nt: TGTGCCAGCAGCCTACGGACAGTAGAAAACACCATATATTTT; CDR3aa: CASSLRTVENTIYF; v_gene: TRBV7-9; j_gene: TRBJ1-3; d_gene: .; abundance: .
CDR3nt: TGTGCCAGCAGCCAATTCCGGGCCGGCGATACGCAGTATTTT; CDR3aa: CASSQFRAGDTQYF; v_gene: TRBV14; j_gene: TRBJ2-3; d_gene: .; abundance: .
CDR3nt: TGTGCCAGCAGCTCCAGAAGCGGAGATACGCAGTATTTT; CDR3aa: CASSSRSGDTQYF; v_gene: TRBV7-3; j_gene: TRBJ2-3; d_gene: .; abundance: .
CDR3nt: TGTGCCAGCAGTTTAACGTTGGGACAGGCCATGGGAGAGCAGTACTTC; CDR3aa: CASSLTLGQAMGEQYF; v_gene: TRBV28; j_gene: TRBJ2-7; d_gene: TRBD1; abundance: .
CDR3nt: TGTGCCAGCTCACCACCGGGAATCTTTAACTATGGCTACACCTTC; CDR3aa: CASSPPGIFNYGYTF; v_gene: TRBV18; j_gene: TRBJ1-2; d_gene: .; abundance: .
CDR3nt: TGTGCCAGTAGTCCTACAGGGGGAGTTGGGTCACCCCTCCACTTT; CDR3aa: CASSPTGGVGSPLHF; v_gene: TRBV19; j_gene: TRBJ1-6; d_gene: TRBD1; abundance: .
CDR3nt: TGTGCCAGCAGCTCATACAATGAGCAGTTCTTC; CDR3aa: CASSSYNEQFF; v_gene: TRBV5-8; j_gene: TRBJ2-1; d_gene: .; abundance: .
CDR3nt: TGTGCCAGCAGCGTGCACGCCAGGGACGCCGGGGAGCTGTTTTTT; CDR3aa: CASSVHARDAGELFF; v_gene: TRBV9; j_gene: TRBJ2-2; d_gene: .; abundance: once
CDR3nt: TGTGCCAGCAGAGGAGAAACCAAGGGGTCCAGGCTGTTTTTT; CDR3aa: CASRGETKGSRLFF; v_gene: TRBV6-1; j_gene: TRBJ2-2; d_gene: .; abundance: .
CDR3nt: TGTGCCAGTAGTATTTTAGGAGCCGGGGAGCTGTTTTTT; CDR3aa: CASSILGAGELFF; v_gene: TRBV19; j_gene: TRBJ2-2; d_gene: .; abundance: .
CDR3nt: TGTGCCAGCAGTTCCATAGATACGCAGTATTTT; CDR3aa: CASSSIDTQYF; v_gene: TRBV6-6; j_gene: TRBJ2-3; d_gene: .; abundance: .
CDR3nt: TGTGCCAGCAGCCGGGGACAGGGTAAGGGTGGCTACACCTTC; CDR3aa: CASSRGQGKGGYTF; v_gene: TRBV5-4; j_gene: TRBJ1-2; d_gene: TRBD1; abundance: .
CDR3nt: TGTGCCAGCAGGAGGGGCGTTTCAGAAGCTTTCTTT; CDR3aa: CASRRGVSEAFF; v_gene: TRBV21-1; j_gene: TRBJ1-1; d_gene: .; abundance: .
CDR3nt: TGTGCCATCGCTAGCGGGGGGCACAATGAGCAGTTCTTC; CDR3aa: CAIASGGHNEQFF; v_gene: TRBV10-3; j_gene: TRBJ2-1; d_gene: TRBD2; abundance: .
CDR3nt: TGTGCCAGTACCGTCCAGGGAGCCAAAAACATTCAGTACTTC; CDR3aa: CASTVQGAKNIQYF; v_gene: TRBV19; j_gene: TRBJ2-4; d_gene: .; abundance: .
CDR3nt: TGTGCCAGCAGTCTTACAATTGGCAATCAGCCCCAGCATTTT; CDR3aa: CASSLTIGNQPQHF; v_gene: TRBV7-2; j_gene: TRBJ1-5; d_gene: .; abundance: .
CDR3nt: TGTGCCTGGGGTAGGAGGGAGACCCAGTACTTC; CDR3aa: CAWGRRETQYF; v_gene: TRBV30; j_gene: TRBJ2-5; d_gene: .; abundance: few
CDR3nt: TGTGCCAGCTCACCCCCGAGAAACGCGGGACAGGGGAGAGAGACCCAGTACTTC; CDR3aa: CASSPPRNAGQGRETQYF; v_gene: TRBV18; j_gene: TRBJ2-5; d_gene: TRBD1; abundance: .
CDR3nt: TGCGCCAGCAGCCACGGGACAGGGGGGACTGAAGCTTTCTTT; CDR3aa: CASSHGTGGTEAFF; v_gene: TRBV4-1; j_gene: TRBJ1-1; d_gene: TRBD1; abundance: .
CDR3nt: TGTGCCAGCAGACAACAGGGAAGGGGCACTGAAGCTTTCTTT; CDR3aa: CASRQQGRGTEAFF; v_gene: TRBV28; j_gene: TRBJ1-1; d_gene: .; abundance: .
CDR3nt: TGTGCCACCAGCAGAGAACAGGACTACTTCTCCTACAATGAGCAGTTCTTC; CDR3aa: CATSREQDYFSYNEQFF; v_gene: TRBV15; j_gene: TRBJ2-1; d_gene: .; abundance: once
CDR3nt: TGCGCCAGCAGCTTCTCCAGTAGCCCTGATGAAAAACTGTTTTTT; CDR3aa: CASSFSSSPDEKLFF; v_gene: TRBV5-1; j_gene: TRBJ1-4; d_gene: .; abundance: .
CDR3nt: TGTGCCAGCAGTGGATGGAGACAGGGGTTAAATGAAAAACTGTTTTTT; CDR3aa: CASSGWRQGLNEKLFF; v_gene: TRBV25-1; j_gene: TRBJ1-4; d_gene: TRBD1; abundance: .
CDR3nt: TGTGCCAGCAGCTACAACAGGGTCGCGAACACTGAAGCTTTCTTT; CDR3aa: CASSYNRVANTEAFF; v_gene: TRBV5-4; j_gene: TRBJ1-1; d_gene: .; abundance: .
CDR3nt: TGTGCCAGCAGCAACGGGGACCGTCCGGGGGTTTTCTTT; CDR3aa: CASSNGDRPGVFF; v_gene: TRBV7-9; j_gene: TRBJ1-1; d_gene: .; abundance: .
CDR3nt: TGTGCCAGCAGTTTATCCTCCCGGGAGGGGTACGAGCAGTACTTC; CDR3aa: CASSLSSREGYEQYF; v_gene: TRBV27; j_gene: TRBJ2-7; d_gene: TRBD2; abundance: .
CDR3nt: TGCGCCAGCAGCTTGGCACTTACAGCTTCGAACACTGAAGCTTTCTTT; CDR3aa: CASSLALTASNTEAFF; v_gene: TRBV5-1; j_gene: TRBJ1-1; d_gene: .; abundance: .
CDR3nt: TGTGCCAGCAGTATGCACGGGACGGAGAGCTCCTACGAGCAGTACTTC; CDR3aa: CASSMHGTESSYEQYF; v_gene: TRBV27; j_gene: TRBJ2-7; d_gene: .; abundance: .
CDR3nt: TGTGCCATCGGGGGACAGGGCCTTAACACTGAAGCTTTCTTT; CDR3aa: CAIGGQGLNTEAFF; v_gene: TRBV10-3; j_gene: TRBJ1-1; d_gene: TRBD1; abundance: .
CDR3nt: TGCGCCAGCAGCCAAGGTGCCCGACAGGTTGGTGATGAGCAGTTCTTC; CDR3aa: CASSQGARQVGDEQFF; v_gene: TRBV4-1; j_gene: TRBJ2-1; d_gene: .; abundance: .
CDR3nt: TGTGCCAGCAGCAAACAGGACCCTAGCAATCAGCCCCAGCATTTT; CDR3aa: CASSKQDPSNQPQHF; v_gene: TRBV21-1; j_gene: TRBJ1-5; d_gene: .; abundance: .
CDR3nt: TGCGCCAGCAGCTTGGAAGGGGGCCCTAACTATGGCTACACCTTC; CDR3aa: CASSLEGGPNYGYTF; v_gene: TRBV5-1; j_gene: TRBJ1-2; d_gene: TRBD1; abundance: few
CDR3nt: TGTGCCAGTATCCCAATACCGAACACCGGGGAGCTGTTTTTT; CDR3aa: CASIPIPNTGELFF; v_gene: TRBV19; j_gene: TRBJ2-2; d_gene: .; abundance: .
CDR3nt: TGTGCCAGTAGTATAATCCACAGGGGTCCACCCCTCCACTTT; CDR3aa: CASSIIHRGPPLHF; v_gene: TRBV19; j_gene: TRBJ1-6; d_gene: TRBD1; abundance: .
CDR3nt: TGTGCCTGGAGTCCGGGGGCGTTCACCGGGGAGCTGTTTTTT; CDR3aa: CAWSPGAFTGELFF; v_gene: TRBV30; j_gene: TRBJ2-2; d_gene: .; abundance: .
CDR3nt: TGTGCCAGCAGCTTGGGACAGGCGAACAATCAGCCCCAGCATTTT; CDR3aa: CASSLGQANNQPQHF; v_gene: TRBV11-2; j_gene: TRBJ1-5; d_gene: TRBD1; abundance: once
CDR3nt: TGTGCGTGGGCTAACTATGGCTACACCTTC; CDR3aa: CAWANYGYTF; v_gene: TRBV30; j_gene: TRBJ1-2; d_gene: .; abundance: .